The sequence of this T cell receptor (beta chain) was determined in a study of blood T cell repertoires in COVID-19. The CDR3 is 14 residues long. Germline CDR1 and CDR2: MGHDK and SYGVNS. V lost 6 bases, J lost 11 bases, and 9 bases stayed unmatched. Libraries were prepared by immunoSEQ multiplex PCR; TCRdb keeps only in-frame clonotypes and omits some of them. The table records about 530,000 clones, approximately 88% of them present only once. V and J are TRBV25-1 and TRBJ1-6; TRBD1 agrees at 8 bases. The sequence came from a woman between 50 and 59 years old with COVID-19, enrolled during active disease. Sequenced input: peripheral blood. CDR3 in DNA: TGTGCCAGCAGGCAGGGGGCGCTTCGGGCACCCCTCCACTTT. Amino acids: CASRQGALRAPLHF.